This TCR beta chain was captured in a study of regulatory T cells in long-lasting Graves disease. Relying on iRepertoire HTBI primers and Arm-PCR of CDR3 regions, the team built TCR beta libraries. Using its own MiXCR run on the multiplex PCR reads, TCRdb lists one record per CDR3 protein. The repertoire includes approximately 310,000 distinct CDR3 sequences, 15% to 20% of them detected once, and more than 30% sits in the top ten. Time point described: newly diagnosed GD, antithyroid drugs for less than 3 months. RNA extracted from PBMCs served as the sequencing template. This clonotype was seen at least ten times. Its target is not known. V gave up 1 base and J gave up 2 bases, with 17 bases separating them. CDR1 and CDR2 from the germline V gene are LGHDT and YNNKEL (reference sequence). The CDR3 has 17 residues. Overall study results and limits: Newly diagnosed disease favored TRBV20-1 and TRBJ2-1 over persistent disease.

The sequenced sample was peripheral blood mononuclear cells (PBMCs), obtained at new diagnosis, from a patient treated with antithyroid drugs. The origin of this receptor is a female donor with Graves disease. The gene calls are TRBV3-1 and TRBJ1-2, with D perhaps TRBD1 (5 bases). The CDR3: CASSQAGIVQGNYGYTF. The CDR3 DNA reads TGTGCCAGCAGCCAAGCGGGCATAGTGCAGGGCAACTATGGCTACACCTTC.